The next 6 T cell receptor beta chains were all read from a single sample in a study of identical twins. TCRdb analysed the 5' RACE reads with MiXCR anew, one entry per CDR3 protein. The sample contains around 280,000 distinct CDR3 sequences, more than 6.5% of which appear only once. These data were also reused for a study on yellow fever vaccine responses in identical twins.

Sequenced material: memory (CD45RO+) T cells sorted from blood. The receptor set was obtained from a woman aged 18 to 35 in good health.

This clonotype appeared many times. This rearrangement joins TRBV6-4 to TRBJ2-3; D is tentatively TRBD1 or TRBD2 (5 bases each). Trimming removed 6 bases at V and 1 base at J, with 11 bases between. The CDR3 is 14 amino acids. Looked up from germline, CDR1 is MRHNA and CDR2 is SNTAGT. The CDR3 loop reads CASSPGRGTDTQYF. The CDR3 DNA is TGTGCCAGCAGCCCGGGACGGGGCACAGATACGCAGTATTTT.

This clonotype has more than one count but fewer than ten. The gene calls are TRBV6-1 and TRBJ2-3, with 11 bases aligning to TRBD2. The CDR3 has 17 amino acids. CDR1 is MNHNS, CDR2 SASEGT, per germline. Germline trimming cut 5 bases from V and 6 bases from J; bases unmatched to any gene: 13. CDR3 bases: TGTGCCAGCAGTACAAGAAAACTAGCGGGGGTGACGGATACGCAGTATTTT. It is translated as CASSTRKLAGVTDTQYF.

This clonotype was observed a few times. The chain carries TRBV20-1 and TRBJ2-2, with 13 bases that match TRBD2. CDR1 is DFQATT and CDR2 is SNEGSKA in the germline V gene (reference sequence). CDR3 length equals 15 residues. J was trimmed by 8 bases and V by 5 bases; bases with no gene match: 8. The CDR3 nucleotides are TGCAGTGCTCCACCGGGACTAGCGGGAACTGGGGAGCTGTTTTTT. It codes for CSAPPGLAGTGELFF.

The CDR3 spells CASSWTGATNQPQHF. The CDR3 bases are TGTGCCAGCAGTTGGACTGGGGCAACCAATCAGCCCCAGCATTTT. This chain joins TRBV6-2 or TRBV6-3 and TRBJ1-5, with D possibly being TRBD1 (5 bases). The CDR3 spans 15 residues. CDR1 and CDR2 (germline): MNHEY, SVGEGT. The V gene lost 4 bases and the J gene lost 3 bases, with 13 bases spanning the gap.

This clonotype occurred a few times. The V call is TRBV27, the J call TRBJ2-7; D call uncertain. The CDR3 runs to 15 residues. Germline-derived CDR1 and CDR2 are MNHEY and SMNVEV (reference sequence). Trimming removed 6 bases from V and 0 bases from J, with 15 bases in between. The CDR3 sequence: CASRGYGQSSYEQYF. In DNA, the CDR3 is TGTGCCAGCAGAGGTTATGGGCAAAGCTCCTACGAGCAGTACTTC.

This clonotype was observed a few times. The CDR3 spells CASSDSPRAAQFF. The CDR3 region has the DNA TGTGCCAGCAGTGATTCTCCCCGCGCTGCGCAGTTCTTC. V gene TRBV6-1 combines with J gene TRBJ2-1; D gene ambiguous. Germline V gives CDR1 MNHNS, CDR2 SASEGT. The CDR3 sequence is 13 residues long. Trimming shortened V by 3 bases and J by 12 bases, and 15 bases separated the two germline ends.